This passage covers 9 T cell receptor beta chains from one sample sequenced in a study of OX40 agonist ivuxolimab in advanced cancers. Measured with immunoSEQ multiplex PCR; TCRdb has only the in-frame clones, and not every one. The data contain about 62,000 clones, about 91% of them singletons. The starting material was CD4+ or CD8+ T cells sorted from blood, obtained in a trial of the OX40 agonist ivuxolimab. The receptor source for this set is an adult with an advanced solid tumor such as melanoma, head and neck, liver or kidney cancer.

The chain has TRBV20-1 and TRBJ2-7; weak D call: TRBD1 (5 bases). This CDR3 comprises 11 residues. The V end lost 4 bases, the J end lost 4 bases, and 8 bases lay between the germline ends. The V gene's germline CDR1 is DFQATT and CDR2 SNEGSKA (reference sequence). The chain's CDR3 is CSATKGYEQYF. The CDR3 DNA sequence: TGCAGTGCTACTAAGGGGTACGAGCAGTACTTC.

The genes are TRBV7-6 and TRBJ2-1, with D uncertain. V lost 0 bases and J lost 6, with 24 bases in between. CDR1 and CDR2 (germline): SGHVS, FNYEAQ. This CDR3 has 19 residues. CDR3 residues: CASSLAPGREPPTPNEQFF. CDR3 bases: TGTGCCAGCAGCTTAGCGCCCGGCCGAGAGCCTCCTACCCCCAATGAGCAGTTCTTC.

This chain joins TRBV4-2 and TRBJ2-3; D gene ambiguous. The CDR3 loop spans 14 amino acids. V shed 3 bases and J shed 0 bases, with 7 bases lying between them. CDR1 and CDR2 (germline): LGHNA, YNFKEQ. The CDR3 is CASSQLRSTDTQYF. The CDR3, as DNA: TGTGCCAGCAGCCAGCTCCGTAGCACAGATACGCAGTATTTT.

The chain employs TRBV9 and TRBJ1-1; TRBD1 matches 10 bases. CDR1 and CDR2 (germline): SGDLS, YYNGEE. The V gene end was trimmed by 2 bases and the J gene end by 1 base; junction bases not matched to a gene: 5. CDR3 length: 16 residues. The CDR3 DNA is TGTGCCAGCAGCGTGGAAAGGGACAGGGGGAACACTGAAGCTTTCTTT. It codes for CASSVERDRGNTEAFF. Complete variable domain (other parts from reference TRBV9 and TRBJ1-1): DSGVTQTPKHLITATGQRVTLRCSPRSGDLSVYWYQQSLDQGLQFLIQYYNGEERAKGNILERFSAQQFPDLHSELNLSSLELGDSALYFCASSVERDRGNTEAFFGQGTRLTVV.

This clone was observed once. The DNA of the CDR3 is TGCAGCGTTGAAAGGGGGGAGGGTAACTATGGCTACACCTTC. Amino acids: CSVERGEGNYGYTF. The rearrangement links TRBV29-1 to TRBJ1-2, with D maybe TRBD1 (6 bases). The germline V gene has CDR1 SQVTM and CDR2 ANQGSEA. The CDR3 sequence is 14 residues long. V lost 2 bases, J lost 1 base, and 11 bases lay in between.

This sequence joins TRBV27 and TRBJ2-2; 7 bases map to TRBD1. From germline, CDR1 is MNHEY and CDR2 SMNVEV (reference sequence). V shed 6 bases and J 1 base; nucleotides not matched to a gene: 8. The CDR3 consists of 16 residues. Here the CDR3 DNA reads TGTGCCAGCAGCTCCCTGGACAGGCTGAACACCGGGGAGCTGTTTTTT. This sequence encodes CASSSLDRLNTGELFF.

In its sample, this clone was seen once. The V and J genes are TRBV10-3 and TRBJ2-2; tentatively, D is TRBD2 (6 bases). Trimming stripped 2 bases from V and 3 bases from J, with 16 bases between. The CDR3 sequence is 17 residues long. CDR1 is ENHRY, CDR2 SYGVKD, per germline. This chain's CDR3 is CAISEEVVTSYTGELFF. CDR3 sequence (DNA): TGTGCCATCAGTGAGGAGGTAGTAACTAGCTACACCGGGGAGCTGTTTTTT.

The genes are TRBV6-5 and TRBJ2-7, with D possibly TRBD2 on 5 matching bases. This CDR3 contains 14 residues. V shed 6 bases and J shed 2 bases, with 14 bases lying between them. Germline values: CDR1 MNHEY, CDR2 SVGAGI. Here the CDR3 DNA reads TGTGCCAGCAGACCCGAGGGTGTTACCTACGAGCAGTACTTC. Protein product: CASRPEGVTYEQYF.

For the CDR3, the DNA is TGTGCCAGCTCACCAAGGGTAAACTATGGCTACACCTTC. Translated: CASSPRVNYGYTF. The chain employs TRBV18 and TRBJ1-2; D call uncertain. The germline V gene encodes CDR1 KGHSH and CDR2 LQKENI. This CDR3 has 13 amino acids. The germline V and J ends were trimmed by 2 bases and 2 bases, with 6 bases remaining between them.